Detailed here is one T cell receptor (beta chain). Its target is unknown. This sample was included in a study of cytotoxic CD8 clonotypes in ibrutinib-treated CLL. Study results and limitations: Samples from sustained-remission and progressing patients were taken at different times.

Libraries were prepared by immunoSEQ multiplex PCR; TCRdb keeps only in-frame clonotypes and omits some of them. There are 90,000 to 100,000 clones in the sample; approximately 82% occur only once, and 25% to 35% lies in the top ten. Trimming cost V 3 bases and J 3 bases, with 9 bases left between them. The CDR3 covers 12 residues. CDR1 and CDR2 from the germline V gene are GTSNPN and SVGIG (reference sequence). The sequence was collected from a human donor with chronic lymphocytic leukemia. V is TRBV30 and J is TRBJ2-7; D is uncertain. The input for sequencing was PBMCs, taken after 12 months of ibrutinib treatment. The CDR3 spells CAWRHSRYEQYF. CDR3 sequence (DNA): TGTGCCTGGAGACACAGCCGCTACGAGCAGTACTTC.